The 29 T cell receptor beta chains below come from one sample, sequenced in a study of blood T cell repertoires in COVID-19. Repertoires were generated with immunoSEQ multiplex PCR, while TCRdb's copy carries only in-frame clones and drops some. The sample gives 300,000 to 500,000 clones, around 87% of which show up once; about 0.89% is in the top ten. The sample consisted of PBMCs or T cells enriched from blood (not recorded which). The receptors shown here come from a woman aged 25 to 39 with acute COVID-19.

This CDR3 is CSVEGGTTYEQYF. The CDR3 DNA follows: TGCAGCGTTGAGGGGGGGACAACCTACGAGCAGTACTTC. The V and J genes are TRBV29-1 and TRBJ2-7, with D possibly being TRBD2 (7 bases). This CDR3 has 13 residues. The V gene's germline CDR1 is SQVTM and CDR2 ANQGSEA. The V and J ends lost 3 bases and 2 bases respectively, with 11 bases between them.

This clone appeared once. J is TRBJ2-3 and V is TRBV6-1; TRBD2 matches 8 bases. Germline V gene sequence: CDR1 MNHNS, CDR2 SASEGT. The CDR3 contains 16 residues. Trimming cost V 0 bases and J 3 bases; bases outside gene matches: 5. The CDR3 is CASSEALTSGTDTQYF. Written as DNA, the CDR3 is TGTGCCAGCAGTGAAGCGCTTACTAGCGGAACAGATACGCAGTATTTT.

CDR3: CAWSELGPRYNEQFF. The CDR3 coding sequence is TGTGCCTGGAGTGAATTGGGCCCGCGCTACAATGAGCAGTTCTTC. The chain couples TRBV30 to TRBJ2-1; D unresolved. This CDR3 is built from 15 residues. Trimming stripped 1 base from V and 3 bases from J, with 13 bases between. The germline V gene has CDR1 GTSNPN and CDR2 SVGIG (reference sequence).

This clone was detected once. V and J are TRBV14 and TRBJ2-7; no firm D call. Germline V gene data show CDR1 as SGHDN and CDR2 as FVKESK. Trimming left V 0 bases short and J 4 bases short, with 4 bases between. The CDR3 contains 12 residues. The CDR3 spells CASSQDTYEQYF. CDR3 coding DNA: TGTGCCAGCAGCCAAGATACATACGAGCAGTACTTC.

The chain links TRBV6-4 to TRBJ2-1; 11 bases are a match to TRBD2. From germline, CDR1 is MRHNA and CDR2 SNTAGT. The CDR3 covers 17 residues. The V and J ends lost 3 bases and 7 bases, in that order; junction bases with no gene match: 11. The CDR3 nucleotides read TGTGCCAGCAGTGAGCTAGCGGGGGGTACCTTGGGGAATGAGCAGTTCTTC. It translates to CASSELAGGTLGNEQFF.

The chain combines TRBV24-1 with TRBJ2-3; weak D call: TRBD1 (6 bases). V lost 7 bases to trimming and J lost 3 bases, with 16 bases between them. CDR3 length: 15 residues. Germline lookup yields CDR1 KGHDR and CDR2 SFDVKD. The CDR3 reads CATSPQGTGTDTQYF. In nucleotides, the CDR3 is TGTGCCACCAGCCCACAGGGAACCGGGACAGATACGCAGTATTTT.

The chain couples TRBV4-1 to TRBJ1-1, with TRBD1 matching over 8 bases. The CDR3 covers 15 residues. Germline CDR1 is MGHRA and CDR2 is YSYEKL. Germline trimming cut 7 bases from V and 2 bases from J; bases unmatched to any gene: 9. This chain's CDR3 is CASTSGQGFNTEAFF. The CDR3 nucleotides are TGCGCCAGCACTTCCGGACAGGGCTTTAACACTGAAGCTTTCTTT.

The chain employs TRBV3-1 (or the pseudogene TRBV3-2) and TRBJ1-6, with D possibly matching TRBD1 (6 bases). Trimming pared 5 bases from V and 6 bases from J, leaving 11 bases between. The germline V gene encodes CDR1 LGHDT and CDR2 YNNKEL (reference sequence). This CDR3 contains 14 residues. The CDR3 DNA is TGTGCCAGCAGCTACAGGGAGGGTAATTCACCCCTCCACTTT. It yields the protein CASSYREGNSPLHF.

The chain joins TRBV19 to TRBJ2-7, with D perhaps TRBD2 (6 bases). The CDR3 is 15 residues long. Germline V lookup: CDR1 LNHDA, CDR2 SQIVND (reference sequence). Trimming removed 7 bases at V and 2 bases at J, with 18 bases between. CDR3 sequence: CASKYSPGSPYEQYF. The CDR3 bases are TGTGCCAGTAAGTACTCCCCCGGGAGTCCCTACGAGCAGTACTTC.

The CDR3 reads CASSQSSGFLDIQYF. The CDR3 coding sequence is TGTGCCAGCAGCCAATCTAGCGGGTTTTTGGACATTCAGTACTTC. The chain has TRBV3-1 (or the pseudogene TRBV3-2) and TRBJ2-4; 8 nucleotides agree with TRBD2. CDR3 length equals 15 residues. CDR1 and CDR2 from the germline V gene are LGHDT and YNNKEL (reference sequence). The ends lost 2 bases at V and 8 bases at J; junction bases unmatched: 8.

The CDR3 reads CASTLTTGGGYTF. As DNA, the CDR3 is TGTGCCAGCACCCTCACGACAGGCGGTGGCTACACCTTC. The rearrangement joins TRBV7-8 to TRBJ1-2; tentative D call: TRBD1 (6 bases). The germline V gene encodes CDR1 SGHVS and CDR2 FQNEAQ. The CDR3 totals 13 residues. Between the trimmed V and J ends, which lost 7 bases and 7 bases, there was a span of 16 bases.

V usage is TRBV27 and J usage is TRBJ1-1; the match to TRBD1 covers 10 bases. V was pared by 6 bases and J by 0 bases, with 7 bases of the junction left unmatched. CDR3 length: 16 residues. In germline, CDR1 is MNHEY, CDR2 SMNVEV (reference sequence). In nucleotides, the CDR3 is TGTGCCAGCAGGTGGACAGGGGGGAGCATGAACACTGAAGCTTTCTTT. The encoded protein is CASRWTGGSMNTEAFF.

This chain uses TRBV15 with TRBJ2-6; no firm D call. Trimming left V 5 bases short and J 4 bases short, with 6 bases between. Per germline, CDR1 LNHNV and CDR2 YYDKDF (reference sequence). The CDR3 covers 13 residues. The CDR3 bases are TGTGCCACCAGCTCAAGCGGGGCCAACGTCCTGACTTTC. It is translated as CATSSSGANVLTF.

The J gene is TRBJ1-1, the V gene TRBV10-3; D not resolved. This CDR3 has 12 residues. From germline, CDR1 is ENHRY and CDR2 SYGVKD. With 10 bases removed from V and 0 bases from J, the gap between germline ends came to 9 bases. CDR3 in amino acids: CASSQMNTEAFF. The CDR3 DNA reads TGTGCCAGCTCACAGATGAACACTGAAGCTTTCTTT.

The rearrangement joins TRBV10-3 to TRBJ1-1, with a tentative D call TRBD1 (5 bases). Trimming removed 10 bases at V and 3 bases at J, with 12 bases between. This CDR3 is 12 amino acids long. The germline V gene has CDR1 ENHRY and CDR2 SYGVKD. The CDR3 spells CATQQGDTEAFF. The CDR3 DNA follows: TGTGCCACCCAGCAGGGCGACACTGAAGCTTTCTTT.

The chain is built from TRBV7-3 and TRBJ2-7; a possible D gene is TRBD1 (5 bases). This CDR3 is built from 14 residues. Germline V CDR1 and CDR2: SGHTA, FQGTGA. V dropped 5 bases and J dropped 5 bases, with 16 bases sitting between them. CDR3 DNA sequence: TGTGCCAGCAGCGCGCAGGGTCCCCTGGACGAGCAGTACTTC. As protein: CASSAQGPLDEQYF.

J is TRBJ1-1 and V is TRBV7-9; maybe TRBD1 (5 bases). V was trimmed by 6 bases and J by 4 bases, leaving 15 bases between them. The CDR3 runs 14 residues. Per germline, CDR1 SEHNR and CDR2 FQNEAQ (reference sequence). In nucleotides, the CDR3 is TGTGCCAGCAGAGGACCCCTGGGGGGCACTGAAGCTTTCTTT. Encoded protein: CASRGPLGGTEAFF. The full variable domain, completed using reference TRBV7-9 and TRBJ1-1, is DTGVSQNPRHKITKRGQNVTFRCDPISEHNRLYWYRQTLGQGPEFLTYFQNEAQLEKSRLLSDRFSAERPKGSFSTLEIQRTEQGDSAMYLCASRGPLGGTEAFFGQGTRLTVV.

The chain employs TRBV7-9 and TRBJ2-1; 10 bases match TRBD1. Per the germline V gene, CDR1 is SEHNR and CDR2 is FQNEAQ (reference sequence). This CDR3 has 15 amino acids. V shed 5 bases and J 5 bases; nucleotides not matched to a gene: 6. The CDR3 sequence is CASSPGQGSHNEQFF. The CDR3 DNA is TGTGCCAGCAGCCCGGGACAGGGGAGCCACAATGAGCAGTTCTTC. The full variable domain, in which reference TRBV7-9 and TRBJ2-1 provide the parts outside the CDR3, is DTGVSQNPRHKITKRGQNVTFRCDPISEHNRLYWYRQTLGQGPEFLTYFQNEAQLEKSRLLSDRFSAERPKGSFSTLEIQRTEQGDSAMYLCASSPGQGSHNEQFFGPGTRLTVL.

This chain uses TRBV7-9 with TRBJ2-2; 9 bases are a match to TRBD2. This CDR3 has 20 amino acids. Per germline, CDR1 SEHNR and CDR2 FQNEAQ (reference sequence). After removal of 5 bases from V and 0 bases from J, the junction contained 16 bases not matched to a gene. The CDR3 sequence: CASSTAKGFLAGANTGELFF. In DNA form, the CDR3 reads TGTGCCAGCAGCACAGCCAAGGGTTTCTTAGCGGGGGCGAACACCGGGGAGCTGTTTTTT. Variable domain in full (rest from reference TRBV7-9 and TRBJ2-2): DTGVSQNPRHKITKRGQNVTFRCDPISEHNRLYWYRQTLGQGPEFLTYFQNEAQLEKSRLLSDRFSAERPKGSFSTLEIQRTEQGDSAMYLCASSTAKGFLAGANTGELFFGEGSRLTVL.

V gene TRBV12-5 combines with J gene TRBJ1-3; TRBD1 aligns across 10 bases. This CDR3 comprises 16 residues. Germline V gene data show CDR1 as LGHNT and CDR2 as FRNRAP. The J segment lost 4 bases and the V segment lost 4 bases, leaving 7 bases of the junction unmatched. Written as DNA, the CDR3 is TGTGCTAGTGGTTCTCGACAGGGGGCGACGGGAAACACCATATATTTT. Encoded protein: CASGSRQGATGNTIYF.

The V call is TRBV19, the J call TRBJ2-4, with D perhaps matching TRBD1 (6 bases). Trimming removed 3 bases from V and 0 bases from J, with 9 bases in between. This CDR3 is 15 amino acids long. The germline CDR1 and CDR2 sequences are LNHDA and SQIVND (reference sequence). The CDR3 coding sequence is TGTGCCAGTAGTATCTGGGGGCAAGCCAAAAACATTCAGTACTTC. Amino acids: CASSIWGQAKNIQYF.

This sequence joins TRBV18 and TRBJ2-5; D is possibly TRBD2 (6 bases). Trimming shortened V by 3 bases and J by 5 bases, and 22 bases separated the two germline ends. This CDR3 has 17 amino acids. Per germline, CDR1 KGHSH and CDR2 LQKENI. Here the CDR3 reads CASSPPGSLNRGETQYF. CDR3 DNA: TGTGCCAGCTCACCTCCCGGGAGCCTCAACCGCGGGGAGACCCAGTACTTC. The full variable domain, completed using reference TRBV18 and TRBJ2-5, is NAGVMQNPRHLVRRRGQEARLRCSPMKGHSHVYWYRQLPEEGLKFMVYLQKENIIDESGMPKERFSAEFPKEGPSILRIQQVVRGDSAAYFCASSPPGSLNRGETQYFGPGTRLLVL.

This chain links TRBV28 with TRBJ1-5; 7 bases map to TRBD1. The CDR3 runs to 14 residues. With V trimmed by 6 bases and J by 5 bases, 7 bases remained unmatched. Germline V gives CDR1 MDHEN, CDR2 SYDVKM. This chain's CDR3 is CASSTDRLHQPQHF. As DNA, the CDR3 is TGTGCCAGCAGCACGGACAGGTTACATCAGCCCCAGCATTTT.

The gene calls are TRBV3-1 (or the pseudogene TRBV3-2) and TRBJ2-1; 12 bases line up with TRBD2. The germline V gene has CDR1 LGHDT and CDR2 YNNKEL (reference sequence). Unmatched junction bases numbered 0, after V lost 4 bases and J lost 5 bases. The CDR3 length is 14 residues. CDR3 amino acids: CASSRLAGDNEQFF. The DNA for the CDR3 is TGTGCCAGCAGCCGACTAGCGGGGGACAATGAGCAGTTCTTC.

J is TRBJ1-1 and V is TRBV19; the D gene is possibly TRBD1 (6 bases). The CDR3 has 13 amino acids. Trimming left V 10 bases short and J 4 bases short, with 16 bases between. Looked up from germline, CDR1 is LNHDA and CDR2 is SQIVND (reference sequence). The CDR3 protein is CATQEGGSTEAFF. As DNA, the CDR3 is TGTGCCACCCAAGAGGGGGGGAGCACTGAAGCTTTCTTT.

The chain joins TRBV18 to TRBJ1-2; 8 positions agree with TRBD1. Germline V gene sequence: CDR1 KGHSH, CDR2 LQKENI. There are 15 residues in the CDR3. With 4 bases clipped from V and 0 bases from J, the junction kept 4 bases outside the gene matches. The CDR3 nucleotides read TGTGCCAGCTCACTACAGGGGGTGGCTAACTATGGCTACACCTTC. Its translation: CASSLQGVANYGYTF.

The rearrangement joins TRBV9 to TRBJ1-2; D unclear. CDR1 and CDR2 (germline): SGDLS, YYNGEE. V lost 4 bases, J lost 3 bases, and 13 bases lay in between. This CDR3 comprises 14 residues. The CDR3 nucleotides are TGTGCCAGCAGCCGTACCGACGGGTACTATGGCTACACCTTC. This codes for CASSRTDGYYGYTF.

The chain combines TRBV7-3 with TRBJ1-6, with TRBD1 as a possible D gene (6 bases). In germline, CDR1 is SGHTA, CDR2 FQGTGA. CDR3 length: 15 amino acids. Trimming stripped 4 bases from V and 0 bases from J, with 7 bases between. CDR3 sequence (DNA): TGTGCCAGCAGCTCAGGGGCCTCCTATAATTCACCCCTCCACTTT. As protein: CASSSGASYNSPLHF.

The chain joins TRBV7-3 to TRBJ2-2, with no clear D. V dropped 2 bases and J dropped 7 bases, with 5 bases sitting between them. Germline assignment: CDR1 SGHTA and CDR2 FQGTGA. This CDR3 has 12 residues. For the CDR3, the DNA is TGTGCCAGCAGCTTAGAGAGCGGGGAGCTGTTTTTT. It yields the protein CASSLESGELFF.